A single sample gave rise to the 13 T cell receptor beta chains below, sequenced in a study of T cells in Graves' hyperthyroidism and ophthalmopathy. Authors of the study amplified TCR beta CDR3 regions from RNA transcripts. A first-round RT-PCR of the TCR CDR3 used the HTBI primer set. MiXCR, run by TCRdb on the multiplex PCR reads, gives a single entry per CDR3 protein. The repertoire holds around 690,000 distinct CDR3 sequences, with less than 25% as singletons. The sample taken for sequencing was blood. These receptors were taken from a young man with Graves' ophthalmopathy.

The chain carries TRBV27 and TRBJ2-3, with 8 bases fitting TRBD2. This CDR3 spans 15 amino acids. The ends lost 4 bases at V and 6 bases at J; junction bases unmatched: 9. Germline V gives CDR1 MNHEY, CDR2 SMNVEV (reference sequence). The CDR3 protein is CASSSSPGGGDTQYF. As DNA, the CDR3 is TGTGCCAGCAGTTCATCCCCTGGCGGGGGGGATACGCAGTATTTT.

There are many counts of this clonotype. J is TRBJ1-5 and V is TRBV6-1; 8 positions agree with TRBD1. The V segment lost 5 bases and the J segment 0 bases; nucleotides outside the gene matches: 6. The CDR3 runs 16 residues. Germline V gene data show CDR1 as MNHNS and CDR2 as SASEGT. CDR3 coding DNA: TGTGCCAGCAGTTCTGGGACAGGTCGTAGCAATCAGCCCCAGCATTTT. Its protein product is CASSSGTGRSNQPQHF.

This sequence joins TRBV27 and TRBJ2-1; the D call may be TRBD1 or TRBD2 (5 bases each). Trimming shortened V by 0 bases and J by 0 bases, and 9 bases separated the two germline ends. CDR3 length: 16 amino acids. Germline CDR1 reads MNHEY; CDR2 reads SMNVEV (reference sequence). DNA of the CDR3: TGTGCCAGCAGTTTATCCGTGGGGGTCTCCTACAATGAGCAGTTCTTC. Its translation: CASSLSVGVSYNEQFF.

The rearrangement links TRBV10-3 to TRBJ2-3, with D unclear. The CDR3 loop spans 11 amino acids. V lost 7 bases and J lost 1, with 3 bases in between. The germline V gene has CDR1 ENHRY and CDR2 SYGVKD. The CDR3 reads CAIKGTDTQYF. CDR3 in DNA: TGTGCCATCAAGGGCACAGATACGCAGTATTTT.

This rearrangement joins TRBV27 to TRBJ2-1; tentative D call: TRBD2 (6 bases). Between the trimmed V and J ends, which lost 6 bases and 10 bases, there was a span of 25 bases. This CDR3 spans 16 amino acids. Germline lookup yields CDR1 MNHEY and CDR2 SMNVEV (reference sequence). The CDR3 loop reads CASSKTGTGAFWEQFF. DNA for the CDR3: TGTGCCAGCAGCAAAACCGGGACTGGCGCGTTTTGGGAGCAGTTCTTC.

The chain couples TRBV27 to TRBJ2-7; perhaps TRBD1 as D (6 bases). Trimming stripped 8 bases from V and 5 bases from J, with 19 bases between. CDR1 and CDR2 (germline): MNHEY, SMNVEV (reference sequence). CDR3 size: 14 residues. The CDR3 sequence is CASAVRGYGNEQYF. The CDR3 region has the DNA TGTGCCAGCGCAGTCAGGGGTTACGGTAACGAGCAGTACTTC.

In its sample, this clonotype was seen many times. The CDR3 region is CASSPSGTRSYNEQFF. Here the CDR3 DNA reads TGTGCCAGCTCACCCTCCGGGACCCGCTCCTACAATGAGCAGTTCTTC. The rearrangement joins TRBV18 to TRBJ2-1; either TRBD1 or TRBD2 may fit D (5 bases each). V was trimmed by 3 bases and J by 0 bases, leaving 12 bases between them. CDR3 size: 16 residues. CDR1 KGHSH and CDR2 LQKENI come from the germline V gene.

The CDR3 region has the DNA TGTGCCAGCAGTGTGGACCTGAACGTCCAAGCTTTCTTT. Translating gives CASSVDLNVQAFF. The chain combines TRBV2 with TRBJ1-1; no reliable D call. CDR1 is SNHLY and CDR2 is FYNNEI in the germline V gene. The germline V and J ends were trimmed by 4 bases and 9 bases, with 15 bases remaining between them. The CDR3 contains 13 residues.

This clonotype was counted between two and nine times. V gene TRBV28 combines with J gene TRBJ2-2; perhaps D is TRBD1 or TRBD2 (5 bases each). Trimming cost V 4 bases and J 3 bases, with 12 bases left between them. CDR1 MDHEN and CDR2 SYDVKM come from the germline V gene. The CDR3 has 15 amino acids. This CDR3 reads CASSSGTIYTGELFF. DNA of the CDR3: TGTGCCAGCAGTTCCGGGACGATTTACACCGGGGAGCTGTTTTTT.

The J gene is TRBJ1-1, the V gene TRBV10-3, with D unclear. Per the germline V gene, CDR1 is ENHRY and CDR2 is SYGVKD. Trimming took 5 bases from V and 8 from J, leaving 9 bases between them. There are 11 residues in the CDR3. The DNA of the CDR3 is TGTGCCATCAGTTCGACAAACGAAGCTTTCTTT. Translated, it gives CAISSTNEAFF.

There are a few counts of this clonotype. This rearrangement joins TRBV5-4 to TRBJ2-3, with 9 nucleotides matching TRBD2. V shed 4 bases and J 6 bases; nucleotides not matched to a gene: 6. Germline V gene data show CDR1 as SGHNT and CDR2 as YYREEE (reference sequence). This CDR3 comprises 14 residues. The CDR3 is CASSPSGNGDTQYF. As DNA, the CDR3 is TGTGCCAGCAGCCCTAGCGGGAATGGGGATACGCAGTATTTT. Full variable domain (missing parts from reference TRBV5-4 and TRBJ2-3): ETGVTQSPTHLIKTRGQQVTLRCSSQSGHNTVSWYQQALGQGPQFIFQYYREEENGRGNFPPRFSGLQFPNYSSELNVNALELDDSALYLCASSPSGNGDTQYFGPGTRLTVL.

The genes are TRBV5-1 and TRBJ2-6; 7 bases line up with TRBD2. The CDR3 contains 17 residues. Trimming took 4 bases from V and 0 from J; bases not matched to a gene: 7. Germline V gene data show CDR1 as SGHRS and CDR2 as YFSETQ. The CDR3 sequence: CASSGNSGISGANVLTF. The CDR3 DNA sequence: TGCGCCAGCAGCGGAAACAGCGGGATCTCTGGGGCCAACGTCCTGACTTTC.

The gene calls are TRBV19 and TRBJ1-5; weak D call: TRBD1 (6 bases). CDR3 length: 16 residues. Germline CDR1 LNHDA, CDR2 SQIVND (reference sequence). V was clipped by 6 bases and J by 1 base, with 16 bases between them. The CDR3: CASSRPLGTSNQPQHF. The DNA of the CDR3 is TGTGCCAGTAGCCGACCGCTCGGGACAAGCAATCAGCCCCAGCATTTT.